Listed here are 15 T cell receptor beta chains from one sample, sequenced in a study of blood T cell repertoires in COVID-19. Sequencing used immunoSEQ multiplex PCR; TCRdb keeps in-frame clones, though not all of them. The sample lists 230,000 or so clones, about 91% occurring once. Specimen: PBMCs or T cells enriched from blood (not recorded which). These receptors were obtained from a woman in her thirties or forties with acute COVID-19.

The CDR3 is CASKGAPDYNEQFF. The CDR3 DNA sequence: TGTGCCAGTAAAGGGGCCCCCGACTACAATGAGCAGTTCTTC. The gene calls are TRBV6-5 and TRBJ2-1; the D gene is possibly TRBD1 (5 bases). Germline-derived CDR1 and CDR2 are MNHEY and SVGAGI. CDR3 length: 14 residues. V lost 9 bases, J lost 3 bases, and 15 bases lay in between.

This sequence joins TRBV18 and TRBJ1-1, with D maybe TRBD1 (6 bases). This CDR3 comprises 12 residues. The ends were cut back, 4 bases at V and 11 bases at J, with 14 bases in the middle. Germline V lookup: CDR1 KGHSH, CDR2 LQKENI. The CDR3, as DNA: TGTGCCAGCTCACAAGGACAGACAGAGGCTTTCTTT. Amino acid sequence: CASSQGQTEAFF.

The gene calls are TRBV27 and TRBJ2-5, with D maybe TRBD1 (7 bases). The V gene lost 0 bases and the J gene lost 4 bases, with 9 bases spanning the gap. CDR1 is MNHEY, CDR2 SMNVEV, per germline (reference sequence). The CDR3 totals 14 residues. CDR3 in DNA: TGTGCCAGCAGTTTATCGCAGGGGGGAGAGACCCAGTACTTC. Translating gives CASSLSQGGETQYF.

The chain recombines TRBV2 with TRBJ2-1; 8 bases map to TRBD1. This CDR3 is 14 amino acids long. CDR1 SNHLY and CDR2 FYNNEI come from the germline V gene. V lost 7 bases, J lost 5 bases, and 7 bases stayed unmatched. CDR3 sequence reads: CASIQRGQDNEQFF. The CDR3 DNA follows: TGTGCCAGCATTCAAAGGGGACAGGACAATGAGCAGTTCTTC. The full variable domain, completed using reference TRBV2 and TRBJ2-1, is EPEVTQTPSHQVTQMGQEVILRCVPISNHLYFYWYRQILGQKVEFLVSFYNNEISEKSEIFDDQFSVERPDGSNFTLKIRSTKLEDSAMYFCASIQRGQDNEQFFGPGTRLTVL.

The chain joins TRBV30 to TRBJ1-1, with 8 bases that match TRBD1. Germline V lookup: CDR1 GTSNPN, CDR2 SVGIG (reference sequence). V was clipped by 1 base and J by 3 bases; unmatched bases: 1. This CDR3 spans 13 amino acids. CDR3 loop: CAWSEQGDTEAFF. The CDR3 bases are TGTGCCTGGAGTGAACAGGGGGACACTGAAGCTTTCTTT.

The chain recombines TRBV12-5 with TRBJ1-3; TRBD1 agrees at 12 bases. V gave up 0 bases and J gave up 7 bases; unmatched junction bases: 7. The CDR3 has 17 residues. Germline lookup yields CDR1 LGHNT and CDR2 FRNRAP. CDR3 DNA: TGTGCTAGTGGTTTGGTACTAGGGACAGGGGGCGAGAACACCATATATTTT. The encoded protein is CASGLVLGTGGENTIYF.

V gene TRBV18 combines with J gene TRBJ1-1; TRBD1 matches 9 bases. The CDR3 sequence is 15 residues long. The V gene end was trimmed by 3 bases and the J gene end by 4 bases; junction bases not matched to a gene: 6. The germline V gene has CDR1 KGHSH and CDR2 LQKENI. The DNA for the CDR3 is TGTGCCAGCTCACCGCGGGACAGGGCGGGCACTGAAGCTTTCTTT. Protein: CASSPRDRAGTEAFF.

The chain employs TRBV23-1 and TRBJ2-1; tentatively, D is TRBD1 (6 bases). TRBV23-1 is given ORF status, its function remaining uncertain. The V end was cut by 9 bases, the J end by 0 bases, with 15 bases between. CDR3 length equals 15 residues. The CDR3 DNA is TGCGCCAGGGGGAAAACAGGGAGCTCCTACAATGAGCAGTTCTTC. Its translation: CARGKTGSSYNEQFF.

CDR3: CASSRGTDEQFF. Here the CDR3 DNA reads TGTGCCAGCAGCCGAGGTACGGATGAGCAGTTCTTC. The chain employs TRBV11-3 and TRBJ2-1, with D uncertain. Germline CDR1 and CDR2: SGHNT and YENEEA. Trimming shortened V by 5 bases and J by 8 bases, and 10 bases separated the two germline ends. The length of the CDR3 is 12 residues.

The CDR3 DNA sequence: TGTGCCAGCAGTAGCGGACTCACAGATACGCAGTATTTT. It translates to CASSSGLTDTQYF. This chain connects TRBV6-5 to TRBJ2-3, with D tentatively TRBD2 (5 bases). Germline V CDR1 and CDR2: MNHEY, SVGAGI. The CDR3 length is 13 residues. V lost 5 bases and J lost 2, with 8 bases in between.

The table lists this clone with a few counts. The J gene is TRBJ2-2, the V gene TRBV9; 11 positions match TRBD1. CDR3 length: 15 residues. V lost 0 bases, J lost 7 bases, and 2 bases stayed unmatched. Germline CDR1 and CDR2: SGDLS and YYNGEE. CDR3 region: CASSVGTGGGGELFF. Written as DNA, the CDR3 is TGTGCCAGCAGCGTAGGGACAGGGGGCGGCGGGGAGCTGTTTTTT.

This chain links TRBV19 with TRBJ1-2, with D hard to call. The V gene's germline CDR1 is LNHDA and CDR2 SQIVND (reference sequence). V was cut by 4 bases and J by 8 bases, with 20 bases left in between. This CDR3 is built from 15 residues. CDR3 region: CASSTQELGGGGYTF. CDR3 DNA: TGTGCCAGTAGTACTCAGGAATTGGGAGGAGGAGGCTACACCTTC.

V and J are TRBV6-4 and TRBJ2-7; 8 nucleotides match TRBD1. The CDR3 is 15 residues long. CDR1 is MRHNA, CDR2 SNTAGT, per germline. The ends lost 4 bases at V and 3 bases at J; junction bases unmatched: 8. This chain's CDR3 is CASSVRTGLCYEQYF. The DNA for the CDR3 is TGTGCCAGCAGTGTTAGGACAGGGCTGTGCTACGAGCAGTACTTC.

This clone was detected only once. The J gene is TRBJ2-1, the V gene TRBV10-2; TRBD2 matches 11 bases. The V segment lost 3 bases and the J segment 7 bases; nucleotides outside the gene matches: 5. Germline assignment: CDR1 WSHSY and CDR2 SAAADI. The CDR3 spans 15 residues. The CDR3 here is CASSERLAGSNEQFF. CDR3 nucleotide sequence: TGCGCCAGCAGTGAACGACTAGCGGGATCGAATGAGCAGTTCTTC.

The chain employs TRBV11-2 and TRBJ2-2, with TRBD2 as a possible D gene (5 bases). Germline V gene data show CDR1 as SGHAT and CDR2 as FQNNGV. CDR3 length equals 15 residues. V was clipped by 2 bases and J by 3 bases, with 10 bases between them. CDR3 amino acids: CASSLIGLYTGELFF. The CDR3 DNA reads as TGTGCCAGCAGCTTAATCGGACTTTACACCGGGGAGCTGTTTTTT. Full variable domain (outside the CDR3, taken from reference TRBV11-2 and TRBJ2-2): EAGVAQSPRYKIIEKRQSVAFWCNPISGHATLYWYQQILGQGPKLLIQFQNNGVVDDSQLPKDRFSAERLKGVDSTLKIQPAKLEDSAVYLCASSLIGLYTGELFFGEGSRLTVL.